What follows is one T cell receptor beta chain and its context. Its target is unknown. The sample originates from a study of vaccination effects on CD4 cells after COVID-19. Study information: Post-vaccine sampling occurred a median 72 days after the second dose.

Antigen-specific CD4+ T cells were expanded with viral peptide pools in the ViraFEST assay before sequencing. Upon completion of roughly ten days in culture, CD4+ T cells were isolated. Either the mRNA-1273 or the BNT162b2 vaccine was given to participants as two doses. Vaccinated participants had no history of SARS-CoV-2 infection and tested negative for nucleocapsid antibodies. A half-medium replacement with IL-2 medium was carried out on days 3 and 7. Germline values: CDR1 SGHTA, CDR2 FQGNSA. This CDR3 region has 13 residues. The V end was cut by 2 bases, the J end by 8 bases, with 12 bases between. The protocol was immunoSEQ multiplex PCR, while the TCRdb copy is restricted to in-frame clones and leaves out a portion. The sample has roughly 59,000 clones, around 78% seen once.

The TCR sequence derives from a human donor who received a COVID-19 vaccine. This chain uses TRBV7-2 with TRBJ1-2, with D maybe TRBD1 (6 bases). The sample was CD4+ T cells from PBMCs cultured with HCoV-OC43 spike peptides, taken after COVID-19 vaccination. The subset: HCoV-OC43 spike overlapping peptide pool stimulation. The CDR3 sequence is CASSLSGAAGYTF. The CDR3 DNA reads as TGTGCCAGCAGCTTATCAGGGGCTGCGGGCTACACCTTC. The variable domain in full, with the rest retrieved from reference TRBV7-2 and TRBJ1-2, is GAGVSQSPSNKVTEKGKDVELRCDPISGHTALYWYRQSLGQGLEFLIYFQGNSAPDKSGLPSDRFSAERTGGSVSTLTIQRTQQEDSAVYLCASSLSGAAGYTFGSGTRLTVV.